Only one count was recorded for the clone carrying this TCR beta chain. Its target is not known. TCR beta CDR3 amplification used RNA transcripts. The first-round RT-PCR employed HTBI primers together with the Qiagen OneStep RT-PCR kit. A multiplex PCR was then performed as the second round. MiXCR was run by TCRdb on the multiplex PCR reads, yielding one entry per CDR3 protein. The sample shows 400,000 to 450,000 distinct CDR3 sequences, over 20% of them seen only once. This sample stems from a study of Graves' ophthalmopathy and Graves' hyperthyroidism. General study findings and limits: Between ophthalmopathy and stable hyperthyroidism, a 13-signature model drew a separation with approximately 87% sensitivity and about 80% specificity.

Diagnosis relied on clinical symptoms, serum thyroxine, TRAb, thyroid ultrasound and orbital computed tomography. The junction had 14 bases not matched to a gene; V was cut back by 4 bases and J by 6 bases. In germline, CDR1 is SGHRS, CDR2 YFSETQ. There are 17 residues in the CDR3. The sample consisted of peripheral blood. This chain joins TRBV5-1 and TRBJ2-7, with 12 positions matching TRBD2. This TCR was sampled from a woman aged 18-29 years with stable Graves' hyperthyroidism. The CDR3 reads CASSPGLAGPLRGEQYF. As DNA, the CDR3 is TGCGCCAGCAGCCCCGGACTAGCGGGACCCTTACGGGGCGAGCAGTACTTC.